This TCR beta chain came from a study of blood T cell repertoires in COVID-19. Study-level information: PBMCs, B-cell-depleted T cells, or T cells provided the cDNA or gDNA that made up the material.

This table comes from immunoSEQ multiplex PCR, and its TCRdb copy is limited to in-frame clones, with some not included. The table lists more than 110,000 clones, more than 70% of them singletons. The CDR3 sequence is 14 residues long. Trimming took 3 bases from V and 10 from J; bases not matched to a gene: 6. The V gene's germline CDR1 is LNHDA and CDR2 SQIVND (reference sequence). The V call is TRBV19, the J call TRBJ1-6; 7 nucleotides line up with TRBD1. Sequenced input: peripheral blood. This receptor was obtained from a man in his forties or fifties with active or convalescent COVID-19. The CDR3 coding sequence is TGTGCCAGTAGTATTCAGGGGGTCGAGTCACCCCTCCACTTT. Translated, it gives CASSIQGVESPLHF.